This T cell receptor (beta chain) stems from a study of T cell responses to AZD1222 COVID-19 vaccine. V gave up 0 bases and J gave up 4 bases, with 10 bases separating them. Germline CDR1 and CDR2: SGHVS and FQNEAQ. This CDR3 region has 16 residues. About this clone itself: Its specificity is not known.

Generated by immunoSEQ multiplex PCR, the TCRdb table keeps only in-frame clones and is missing some. The sample has about 220,000 clones; about 93% are singletons. Study-wide points: There were mostly white British donors and more females than males, and clonal diversity was possibly underestimated. A rise in Spike-specific TCR breadth and depth followed two AZD1222 doses.

V usage is TRBV7-8 and J usage is TRBJ1-6; D is unclear. The receptor comes from an adult in good health. The sequencing used peripheral blood, collected on day 0 of MenACWY control vaccination. CDR3 DNA sequence: TGTGCCAGCAGCTTAGCCCCGGATCGATATAATTCACCCCTCCACTTT. It is translated as CASSLAPDRYNSPLHF.